A selection of T cell receptor beta chains follows, all from one sample in a study of T cells after somatic rescue of genetic block. Sequencing was performed with immunoSEQ multiplex PCR; in TCRdb, only in-frame clones are kept and a portion is missing. Of tens of thousands of clones in the sample, roughly 92% were seen once. Input material: peripheral blood mononuclear cells (PBMCs). These receptors were taken from a middle-aged man. CDR3s include the opening cysteine and the closing phenylalanine or tryptophan. Each record gives: V gene, J gene, D gene, clone size, CDR3 DNA, CDR3 protein. The D gene is left open where the match is weak. Clone sizes are given selectively: once, few, many, or a class where the clone is expanded.

V gene: TRBV6-5
J gene: TRBJ2-2
D gene: .
clone size: few
CDR3 DNA: TGTGCCAGCAGTTCAGCCCCTACGACCGGGGAGCTGTTTTTT
CDR3 protein: CASSSAPTTGELFF

V gene: TRBV4-3
J gene: TRBJ2-2
D gene: TRBD2
clone size: .
CDR3 DNA: TGCGCCAGCAGCCCAGGACTAGCGGGAGTTAGCGGGGAGCTGTTTTTT
CDR3 protein: CASSPGLAGVSGELFF

V gene: TRBV2
J gene: TRBJ2-1
D gene: TRBD2
clone size: few
CDR3 DNA: TGTGCCAGCATCGCATCAAGCGGGAGGGCCTACAATGAGCAGTTCTTC
CDR3 protein: CASIASSGRAYNEQFF

V gene: TRBV4-1
J gene: TRBJ2-3
D gene: .
clone size: .
CDR3 DNA: TGCGCCAGCAGCCAAGAGAACAGGGCCCTCACAGATACGCAGTATTTT
CDR3 protein: CASSQENRALTDTQYF

V gene: TRBV19
J gene: TRBJ1-1
D gene: .
clone size: .
CDR3 DNA: TGTGCCACGAAGGACGGAATCAACACTGAAGCTTTCTTT
CDR3 protein: CATKDGINTEAFF

V gene: TRBV7-2
J gene: TRBJ1-5
D gene: .
clone size: .
CDR3 DNA: TGTGCCAGCAGCTTTGGGGTGGGGAATCAGCCCCAGCATTTT
CDR3 protein: CASSFGVGNQPQHF

V gene: TRBV5-1
J gene: TRBJ1-6
D gene: .
clone size: .
CDR3 DNA: TGCGCCAGCAGCTTGGATAGATCAAATTCACCCCTCCACTTT
CDR3 protein: CASSLDRSNSPLHF

V gene: TRBV9
J gene: TRBJ2-5
D gene: .
clone size: .
CDR3 DNA: TGTGCCAGCAGCGTAGTTGGAACAGCCCCTCAAGAGACCCAGTACTTC
CDR3 protein: CASSVVGTAPQETQYF

V gene: TRBV9
J gene: TRBJ2-1
D gene: .
clone size: .
CDR3 DNA: TGTGCCAGCAGCGATCAGCCCTTAGGCAATGAGCAGTTCTTC
CDR3 protein: CASSDQPLGNEQFF

V gene: TRBV29-1
J gene: TRBJ1-5
D gene: TRBD1
clone size: .
CDR3 DNA: TGCAGCGTTGAAAGGGGGCCAGGTCAGCCCCAGCATTTT
CDR3 protein: CSVERGPGQPQHF

V gene: TRBV6-6
J gene: TRBJ2-2
D gene: .
clone size: .
CDR3 DNA: TGTGCCAGCAGTGGTGCCGGGGAGCTGTTTTTT
CDR3 protein: CASSGAGELFF

V gene: TRBV4-1
J gene: TRBJ1-4
D gene: .
clone size: .
CDR3 DNA: TGCGCCAGCAGCCAAGCCAAGGAAGCAGGGGCGGATGAAAAACTGTTTTTT
CDR3 protein: CASSQAKEAGADEKLFF

V gene: TRBV5-4
J gene: TRBJ2-2
D gene: .
clone size: .
CDR3 DNA: TGTGCCAGCAGCGACACTAGGGCGGGCACCGGGGAGCTGTTTTTT
CDR3 protein: CASSDTRAGTGELFF

V gene: TRBV2
J gene: TRBJ1-1
D gene: .
clone size: .
CDR3 DNA: TGTGCCAGTGGGACACGGAACATTGAAGCTTTCTTT
CDR3 protein: CASGTRNIEAFF

V gene: TRBV20-1
J gene: TRBJ2-1
D gene: .
clone size: .
CDR3 DNA: TGCAGTGCTAGGGGGCGGTTAGAGCAGTTCTTC
CDR3 protein: CSARGRLEQFF

V gene: TRBV10-1
J gene: TRBJ2-5
D gene: TRBD2
clone size: .
CDR3 DNA: TGCGCCAGCAGTACTAGCGGGGGGATTAGTAGAAAAGAGACCCAGTACTTC
CDR3 protein: CASSTSGGISRKETQYF

V gene: TRBV18
J gene: TRBJ1-2
D gene: TRBD1
clone size: .
CDR3 DNA: TGTGCCAGCTCATCCAGCCAGGGGGTTCGCTATGGCTACACCTTC
CDR3 protein: CASSSSQGVRYGYTF

V gene: TRBV6-5
J gene: TRBJ1-2
D gene: .
clone size: .
CDR3 DNA: TGTGCCAGCAAACGGGGCTTCTATGGCTACACCTTC
CDR3 protein: CASKRGFYGYTF

V gene: TRBV19
J gene: TRBJ2-7
D gene: .
clone size: .
CDR3 DNA: TGTGCCAGTAGTATCTCCCAACGGGGACCGTCCTACGAGCAGTACTTC
CDR3 protein: CASSISQRGPSYEQYF

V gene: TRBV5-1
J gene: TRBJ1-5
D gene: TRBD1
clone size: .
CDR3 DNA: TGCGCCAGCAGCACCACAGGGGGCAATCAGCCCCAGCATTTT
CDR3 protein: CASSTTGGNQPQHF

V gene: TRBV7-2
J gene: TRBJ2-2
D gene: .
clone size: .
CDR3 DNA: TGTGCCAGCAGCTCACAGCTCACCGGGGAGCTGTTTTTT
CDR3 protein: CASSSQLTGELFF

V gene: TRBV20-1
J gene: TRBJ2-5
D gene: .
clone size: .
CDR3 DNA: TGCGCGGCCGGGGATGAGACCCAGTACTTC
CDR3 protein: CAAGDETQYF

V gene: TRBV11-2
J gene: TRBJ1-4
D gene: .
clone size: .
CDR3 DNA: TGTGCCAGCAGCTTGGGGCGGGATAATGAAAAACTGTTTTTT
CDR3 protein: CASSLGRDNEKLFF

V gene: TRBV6-1
J gene: TRBJ1-6
D gene: .
clone size: few
CDR3 DNA: TGTGCCAGCAGTTCAACAGGCCTTGGTAATTCACCCCTCCACTTT
CDR3 protein: CASSSTGLGNSPLHF

V gene: TRBV6-5
J gene: TRBJ1-6
D gene: TRBD1
clone size: .
CDR3 DNA: TGTGCCAGCAGTTACTCGACAGGGGGTTTCAATTCACCCCTCCACTTT
CDR3 protein: CASSYSTGGFNSPLHF

V gene: TRBV6-5
J gene: TRBJ2-7
D gene: .
clone size: .
CDR3 DNA: TGTGCCAGCAGTTATCCCGGGACCAACGAGCAGTACTTC
CDR3 protein: CASSYPGTNEQYF

V gene: TRBV7-9
J gene: TRBJ2-7
D gene: .
clone size: once
CDR3 DNA: TGTGCCAGCAGCTCGGCGAGCGAGCAGTACTTC
CDR3 protein: CASSSASEQYF

V gene: TRBV14
J gene: TRBJ1-3
D gene: .
clone size: .
CDR3 DNA: TGTGCCAGCAGCCGAGTACGGTTGACCGGAAACACCATATATTTT
CDR3 protein: CASSRVRLTGNTIYF

V gene: TRBV4-3
J gene: TRBJ2-5
D gene: TRBD2
clone size: once
CDR3 DNA: TGCGCCAGCAGCCAAGATACGCGACTAGCGGGAGAGACCCAGTACTTC
CDR3 protein: CASSQDTRLAGETQYF

V gene: TRBV21-1
J gene: TRBJ2-7
D gene: .
clone size: few
CDR3 DNA: .
CDR3 protein: CASSPQLIPWVAGGNEQYF

V gene: TRBV19
J gene: TRBJ1-1
D gene: .
clone size: .
CDR3 DNA: TGTGCCAGTAGTATAGAAGTCGGGGACACTGAAGCTTTCTTT
CDR3 protein: CASSIEVGDTEAFF

V gene: TRBV7-9
J gene: TRBJ1-4
D gene: TRBD1
clone size: .
CDR3 DNA: TGTGCCAGCAGCCGACAGGGATCGGGTGAAAAACTGTTTTTT
CDR3 protein: CASSRQGSGEKLFF

V gene: TRBV25-1
J gene: TRBJ2-5
D gene: .
clone size: .
CDR3 DNA: TGTGCCAGCAGCCCGCAAGAGACCCAGTACTTC
CDR3 protein: CASSPQETQYF

V gene: TRBV4-3
J gene: TRBJ2-7
D gene: .
clone size: .
CDR3 DNA: TGCGCCAGCAGCCAAGAGGCGGGAACCTACGAGCAGTACTTC
CDR3 protein: CASSQEAGTYEQYF

V gene: TRBV6-1
J gene: TRBJ2-5
D gene: TRBD2
clone size: .
CDR3 DNA: TGTGCCAGCAGTGAAGTGGGGACTAGCGCTGGGGGGACCCAGTACTTC
CDR3 protein: CASSEVGTSAGGTQYF

V gene: TRBV19
J gene: TRBJ2-7
D gene: .
clone size: .
CDR3 DNA: TGTGCCAGTAGTATAGATGACGGGGTAAGCCGTGGATACGAGCAGTACTTC
CDR3 protein: CASSIDDGVSRGYEQYF

V gene: TRBV4-2
J gene: TRBJ2-2
D gene: .
clone size: once
CDR3 DNA: TGTGCCAGCAGCCAAGAATGGGTCCGGAGACTACAGTCCGGGGAGCTGTTTTTT
CDR3 protein: CASSQEWVRRLQSGELFF

V gene: TRBV18
J gene: TRBJ1-4
D gene: .
clone size: .
CDR3 DNA: TGTGCCAGCTCACCCCTATTCACGGACGGAAATGAAAAACTGTTTTTT
CDR3 protein: CASSPLFTDGNEKLFF

V gene: TRBV9
J gene: TRBJ1-1
D gene: .
clone size: few
CDR3 DNA: TGTGCCAGCAGCGCCAGGGCGGGGGACACTGAAGCTTTCTTT
CDR3 protein: CASSARAGDTEAFF

V gene: TRBV15
J gene: TRBJ2-7
D gene: .
clone size: .
CDR3 DNA: TGTGCCACCAGCAGAGCCCAGGGGTACGAGCAGTACTTC
CDR3 protein: CATSRAQGYEQYF

V gene: TRBV15
J gene: TRBJ1-6
D gene: TRBD1
clone size: .
CDR3 DNA: TGTGCCACTAGCAGGACAGGACCTAATTCACCCCTCCACTTT
CDR3 protein: CATSRTGPNSPLHF

V gene: TRBV6-5
J gene: TRBJ2-1
D gene: .
clone size: .
CDR3 DNA: TGTGCCAGCAAACGTACAGGGACTTACAATGAGCAGTTCTTC
CDR3 protein: CASKRTGTYNEQFF

V gene: TRBV4-1
J gene: TRBJ2-7
D gene: TRBD1
clone size: .
CDR3 DNA: TGCGCCAGCAGCCAGGGACAGGGGGGAACCTACGAGCAGTACTTC
CDR3 protein: CASSQGQGGTYEQYF

V gene: TRBV9
J gene: TRBJ1-3
D gene: .
clone size: few
CDR3 DNA: TGTGCCAGCAGCGTAGGGCACTACAGCGGAAGATCTGGAAACACCATATATTTT
CDR3 protein: CASSVGHYSGRSGNTIYF

V gene: TRBV6-4
J gene: TRBJ2-3
D gene: TRBD2
clone size: .
CDR3 DNA: TGTGCCAGCAGTGAAGGGACTAGCGGCACAGATACGCAGTATTTT
CDR3 protein: CASSEGTSGTDTQYF